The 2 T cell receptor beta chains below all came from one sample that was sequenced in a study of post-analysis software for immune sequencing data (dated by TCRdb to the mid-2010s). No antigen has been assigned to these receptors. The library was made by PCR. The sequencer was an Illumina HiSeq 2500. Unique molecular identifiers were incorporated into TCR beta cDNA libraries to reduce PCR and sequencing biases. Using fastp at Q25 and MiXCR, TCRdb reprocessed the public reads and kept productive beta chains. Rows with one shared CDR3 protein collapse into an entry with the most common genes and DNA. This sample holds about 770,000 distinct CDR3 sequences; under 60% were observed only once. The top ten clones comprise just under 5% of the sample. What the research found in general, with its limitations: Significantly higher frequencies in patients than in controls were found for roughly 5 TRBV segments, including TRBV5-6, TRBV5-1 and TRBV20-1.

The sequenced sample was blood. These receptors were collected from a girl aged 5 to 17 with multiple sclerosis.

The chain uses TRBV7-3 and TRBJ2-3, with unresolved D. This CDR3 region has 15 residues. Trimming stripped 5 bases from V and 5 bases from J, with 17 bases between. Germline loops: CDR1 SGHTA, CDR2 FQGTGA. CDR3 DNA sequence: TGTGCCAGCAGCCCGGTTCTAGGTCGAGGAGATACGCAGTATTTT. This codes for CASSPVLGRGDTQYF.

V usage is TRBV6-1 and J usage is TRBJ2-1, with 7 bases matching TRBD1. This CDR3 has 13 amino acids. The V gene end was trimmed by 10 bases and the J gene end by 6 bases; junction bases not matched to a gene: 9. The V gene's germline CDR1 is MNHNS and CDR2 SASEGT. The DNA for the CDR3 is TGTGCCACCACAGGAAGGGGGCCCAATGAGCAGTTCTTC. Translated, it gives CATTGRGPNEQFF.